Below, 10 T cell receptor beta chains from the same sample are listed, as sequenced in a study of graft-versus-host responses after intestinal transplantation. Their cognate antigens are unknown. Some clones are missing from TCRdb's copy, which holds only in-frame ones; the method was immunoSEQ multiplex PCR. The table includes over 85,000 clones, approximately 92% detected once. The sequencing here drew on unstimulated CD8+ T cells sorted from spleen or lymph node cells, taken before intestinal transplant. The origin of the receptors is a human donor who received an intestinal transplant.

The chain uses TRBV4-3 and TRBJ2-2; possible D gene TRBD1, 6 bases. The CDR3 covers 18 residues. Trimming left V 0 bases short and J 6 bases short, with 20 bases between. CDR1 and CDR2 (germline): LGHNA, YSLEER. The CDR3 DNA follows: TGCGCCAGCAGCCAAGACCCGGCCAGGGGTGTGCAAGCCGGGGAGCTGTTTTTT. Translating gives CASSQDPARGVQAGELFF.

As for this clone: Other DNA sequences in this sample translate to the same CDR3. The chain uses TRBV9 and TRBJ2-1, with D possibly being TRBD1 (7 bases). This CDR3 is built from 15 residues. CDR1 is SGDLS and CDR2 is YYNGEE in the germline V gene. The V end lost 2 bases, the J end lost 2 bases, and 11 bases lay between the germline ends. The CDR3 spells CASSVGGGTYNEQFF. The CDR3 DNA reads TGTGCCAGCAGCGTCGGAGGGGGCACCTACAATGAGCAGTTCTTC.

Here the CDR3 DNA reads TGTGCCAGCAGCCAAGGAGCAGGGCCTTATGGCTACACCTTC. Translating gives CASSQGAGPYGYTF. The V gene is TRBV4-2, the J gene TRBJ1-2; maybe TRBD1 (5 bases). CDR3 length equals 14 residues. CDR1 is LGHNA and CDR2 is YNFKEQ in the germline V gene. V was pared by 1 base and J by 5 bases, with 11 bases between.

The chain recombines TRBV27 with TRBJ2-1, with 9 positions matching TRBD2. With 9 bases clipped from V and 5 bases from J, the junction kept 11 bases outside the gene matches. Germline CDR1 is MNHEY and CDR2 is SMNVEV (reference sequence). The CDR3 contains 15 residues. The CDR3 protein is CASIAGVGKDNEQFF. The CDR3 bases are TGTGCCAGTATAGCGGGAGTCGGGAAGGACAATGAGCAGTTCTTC.

J is TRBJ2-7 and V is TRBV6-5, with D hard to call. V was trimmed by 5 bases and J by 0 bases, leaving 8 bases between them. From germline, CDR1 is MNHEY and CDR2 SVGAGI. The CDR3 consists of 13 residues. CDR3 region: CASSVASSYEQYF. For the CDR3, the DNA is TGTGCCAGCAGTGTGGCCAGCTCCTACGAGCAGTACTTC.

The chain uses TRBV10-1 and TRBJ2-3; 8 bases align to TRBD2. The CDR3 runs to 17 residues. Per germline, CDR1 WNHNN and CDR2 SYGVQD (reference sequence). With V trimmed by 1 base and J by 3 bases, 9 bases remained unmatched. CDR3 coding DNA: TGCGCCAGCAGTGAGTTCGAAACGGGAGGGCCGACAGATACGCAGTATTTT. Translation gives CASSEFETGGPTDTQYF.

The chain employs TRBV7-9 and TRBJ2-3; 7 nucleotides line up with TRBD2. V lost 4 bases, J lost 2 bases, and 9 bases stayed unmatched. Per the germline V gene, CDR1 is SEHNR and CDR2 is FQNEAQ (reference sequence). The CDR3 runs 16 residues. Written as DNA, the CDR3 is TGTGCCAGCAGCTCTGGGCTGGGGGGGACCACAGATACGCAGTATTTT. It is translated as CASSSGLGGTTDTQYF.

V usage is TRBV19 and J usage is TRBJ1-2, with D possibly TRBD1 on 6 matching bases. The CDR3 is 13 residues long. V was trimmed by 7 bases and J by 3 bases, leaving 12 bases between them. Germline V gene lookup returns CDR1 LNHDA and CDR2 SQIVND (reference sequence). In nucleotides, the CDR3 is TGTGCCAGTAACGCAGGGGCGGACTATGGCTACACCTTC. Its protein is CASNAGADYGYTF.

The chain couples TRBV21-1 to TRBJ1-1; whether TRBD1, the table's D call, matches the DNA was not checked. TRBV21-1 has pseudogene status. The CDR3 runs 18 residues. CDR3 coding DNA: TGTGCCAGCAGCAGAGCATTGGTACTCAGGGGGCCGGACACTGAAGCTTTCTTT. It yields the protein CASSRALVLRGPDTEAFF.

The V and J genes are TRBV9 and TRBJ2-3; maybe TRBD1 (5 bases). Germline lookup yields CDR1 SGDLS and CDR2 YYNGEE. V was cut by 3 bases and J by 10 bases, with 18 bases left in between. The CDR3 is 14 amino acids. In nucleotides, the CDR3 is TGTGCCAGCAGCGCCAAAACTTGGGGCGCATCGCAGTATTTT. It yields the protein CASSAKTWGASQYF.